This T cell receptor beta chain comes out of a study of human T cells and chemical hapten exposure. Study in general: Sensitization employed 2% DPC on about 2 cm by about 2 cm of upper inner arm skin. Largely, small differences in pooled library volume made per-sample TCR yields vary.

There are many counts of this clonotype. The antigen is unknown. Points from the study as a whole: Those TCRs sitting above 1 in 1000 frequency stayed the same with DPC sensitization.

V lost 0 bases and J lost 6, with 9 bases in between. The germline V gene encodes CDR1 SQVTM and CDR2 ANQGSEA. This CDR3 spans 13 amino acids. As to time point: patch test 2, 6 weeks after DPC sensitization. Documented treatment: therapeutic diphenylcyclopropenone sensitization with weekly scalp DPC. TCRdb re-derived calls from the RACE reads in MiXCR, one entry per CDR3 protein. The sample contains 350,000 to 400,000 distinct CDR3 sequences, just under 6.5% of which appear only once. The receptor was isolated from a woman aged 18-29 years with alopecia areata. Some clones in this sample may be carry-over from other donors' samples. This rearrangement joins TRBV29-1 to TRBJ1-5; no reliable D call. Sequencing used whole blood, obtained in connection with sensitization to the hapten diphenylcyclopropenone (DPC). Here the CDR3 reads CSVEDIEGQPQHF. The CDR3 DNA reads as TGCAGCGTTGAAGATATTGAAGGTCAGCCCCAGCATTTT. The full variable domain, rest sourced from reference TRBV29-1 and TRBJ1-5, is SAVISQKPSRDICQRGTSLTIQCQVDSQVTMMFWYRQQPGQSLTLIATANQGSEATYESGFVIDKFPISRPNLTFSTLTVSNMSPEDSSIYLCSVEDIEGQPQHFGDGTRLSIL.